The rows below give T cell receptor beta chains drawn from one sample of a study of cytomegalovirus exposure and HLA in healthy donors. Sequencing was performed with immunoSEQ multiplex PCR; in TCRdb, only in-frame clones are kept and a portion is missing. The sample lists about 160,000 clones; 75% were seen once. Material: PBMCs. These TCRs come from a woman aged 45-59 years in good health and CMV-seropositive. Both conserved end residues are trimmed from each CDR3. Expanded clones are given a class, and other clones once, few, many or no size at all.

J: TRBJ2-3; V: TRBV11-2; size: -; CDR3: ASSPAGRGTDTQY
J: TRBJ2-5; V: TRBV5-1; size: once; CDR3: ASSSTGLQETQY
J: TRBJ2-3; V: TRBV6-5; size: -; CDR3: ASSSPVTDTQY
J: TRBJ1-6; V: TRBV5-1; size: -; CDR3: ASSLAASSYNSPLH
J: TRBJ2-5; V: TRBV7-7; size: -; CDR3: ASSLGIAGVTETQY
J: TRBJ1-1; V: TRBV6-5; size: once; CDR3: ASSPPGSGDTEAF
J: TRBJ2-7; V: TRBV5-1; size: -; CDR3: ASSLEGTGGFYEQY
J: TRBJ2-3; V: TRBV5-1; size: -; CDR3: ASSFISGGAIDTQY
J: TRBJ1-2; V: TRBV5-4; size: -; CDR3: ASSFAGREGYGYT
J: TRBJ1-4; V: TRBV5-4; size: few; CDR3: ASSLVAGGYILF
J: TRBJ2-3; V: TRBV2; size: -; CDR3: ARAGLAGDTQY
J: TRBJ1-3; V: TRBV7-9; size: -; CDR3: ASSRTPGQGHSGNTIY
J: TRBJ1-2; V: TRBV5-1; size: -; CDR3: ASSVLGSSYGYT
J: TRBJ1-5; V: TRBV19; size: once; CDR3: ASSIGAPSNQPQH
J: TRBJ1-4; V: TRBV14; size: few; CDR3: ASSRTDNEKLF
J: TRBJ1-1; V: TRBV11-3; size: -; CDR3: ASSSTGNTEAF
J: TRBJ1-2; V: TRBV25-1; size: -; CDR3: ASSEFSYGYT